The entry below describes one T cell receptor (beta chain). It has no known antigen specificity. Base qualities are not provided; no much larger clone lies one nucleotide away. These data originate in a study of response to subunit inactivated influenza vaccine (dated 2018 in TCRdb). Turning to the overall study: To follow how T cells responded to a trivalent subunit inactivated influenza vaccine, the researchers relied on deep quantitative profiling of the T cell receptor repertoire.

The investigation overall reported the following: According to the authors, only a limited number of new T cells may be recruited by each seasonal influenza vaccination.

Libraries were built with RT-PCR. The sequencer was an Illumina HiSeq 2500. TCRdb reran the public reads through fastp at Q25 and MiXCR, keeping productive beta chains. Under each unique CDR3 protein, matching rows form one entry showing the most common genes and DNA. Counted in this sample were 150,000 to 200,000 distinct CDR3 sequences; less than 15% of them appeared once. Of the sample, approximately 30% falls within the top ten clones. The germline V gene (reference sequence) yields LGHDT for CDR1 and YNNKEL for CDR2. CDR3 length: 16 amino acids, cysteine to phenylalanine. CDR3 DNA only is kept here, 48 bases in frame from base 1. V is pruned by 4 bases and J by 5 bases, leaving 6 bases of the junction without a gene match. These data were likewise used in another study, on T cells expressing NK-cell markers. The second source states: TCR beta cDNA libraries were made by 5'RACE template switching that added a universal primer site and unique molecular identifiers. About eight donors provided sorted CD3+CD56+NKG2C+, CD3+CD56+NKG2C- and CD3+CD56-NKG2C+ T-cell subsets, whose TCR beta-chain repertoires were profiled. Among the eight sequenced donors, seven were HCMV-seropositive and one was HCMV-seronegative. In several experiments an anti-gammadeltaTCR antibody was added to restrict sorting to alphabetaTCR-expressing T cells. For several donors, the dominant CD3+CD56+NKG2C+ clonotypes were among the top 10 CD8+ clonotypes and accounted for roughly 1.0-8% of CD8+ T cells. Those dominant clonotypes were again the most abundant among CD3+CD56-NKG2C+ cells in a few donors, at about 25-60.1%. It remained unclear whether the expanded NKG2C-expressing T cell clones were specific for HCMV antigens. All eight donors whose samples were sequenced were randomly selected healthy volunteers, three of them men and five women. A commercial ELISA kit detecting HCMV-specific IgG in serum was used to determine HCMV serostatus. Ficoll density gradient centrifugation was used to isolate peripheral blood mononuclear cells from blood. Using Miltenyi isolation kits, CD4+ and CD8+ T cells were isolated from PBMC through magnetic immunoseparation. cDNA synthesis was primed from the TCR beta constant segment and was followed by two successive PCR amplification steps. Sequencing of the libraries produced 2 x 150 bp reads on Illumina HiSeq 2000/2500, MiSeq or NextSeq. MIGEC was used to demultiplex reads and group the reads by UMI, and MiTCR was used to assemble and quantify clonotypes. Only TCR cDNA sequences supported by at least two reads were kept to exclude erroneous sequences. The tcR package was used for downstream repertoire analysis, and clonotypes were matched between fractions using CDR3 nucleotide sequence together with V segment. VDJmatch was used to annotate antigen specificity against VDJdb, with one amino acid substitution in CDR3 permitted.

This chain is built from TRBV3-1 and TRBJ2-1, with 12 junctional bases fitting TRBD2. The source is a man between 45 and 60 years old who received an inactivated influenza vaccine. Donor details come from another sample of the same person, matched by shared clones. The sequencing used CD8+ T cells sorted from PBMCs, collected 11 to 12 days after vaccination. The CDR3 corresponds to CASSPNLAGGNNEQFF. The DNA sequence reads TGTGCCAGCAGCCCTAATCTAGCGGGAGGGAACAATGAGCAGTTCTTC.